One T cell receptor (beta chain) is described in this entry. The CDR3 has 14 amino acids. Trimming shortened V by 5 bases and J by 2 bases, and 12 bases separated the two germline ends. CDR1 is MNHEY and CDR2 is SVGAGI in the germline V gene. Libraries were prepared by immunoSEQ multiplex PCR; TCRdb keeps only in-frame clonotypes and omits some of them. Here the sample spans just over 2,000,000 clones, approximately 95% being singletons. The data are from a study of shared clonotypes between healthy human individuals. The TCR sequence derives from a man younger than 30 in good health. The source material was naive CD4+ T cells sorted from blood. Subset described: CD45RA+ positively selected. The chain has TRBV6-5 and TRBJ2-5; possible D gene TRBD2, 5 bases. The CDR3 here is CASSMSAEQETQYF. The CDR3 bases are TGTGCCAGCAGTATGTCAGCGGAACAAGAGACCCAGTACTTC.